This section outlines one T cell receptor beta chain sequence together with its context. It lacks a known antigen. Per-nucleotide qualities are absent, and no much larger clonotype sits a single base away. The germline V gene supplies CDR1 LGHNA and CDR2 YSLEER. V loses 0 bases of germline sequence and J loses 5 bases, and the interval between the two ends is 11 bases. The CDR3 has 15 amino acids, counting the end cysteine and phenylalanine. The DNA shown is the 45-base CDR3, in frame from base 1. The library was built by means of the immunoSEQ multiplex PCR assay. This is the immuneACCESS table as TCRdb keeps it, with only in-frame sequences that have V and J called. A part of the clones is gone; compared with another copy, unresolved V genes explain less than half, and the rest is unexplained. The sample records 25,000 to 35,000 clones, under 85% of which are singletons. The ten biggest clones cover roughly 0.9% of the sample.

The data belong to a study of T cells in narcolepsy (dated by TCRdb to 2016 to 2018). About the full investigation: Patients with narcolepsy type 1 or type 2 (NT1, NT2) and healthy control donors were enrolled in the study. Autoreactive T cells targeting hypocretin neuron self-antigens (hypocretin, TRIB2) were sought in narcolepsy patients, and TCR Vbeta sequencing was used to track clonotypes in blood and CSF.

Study-level results and caveats: Patients and controls had comparable numbers of sequenced blood memory CD4+ clonotypes, averaging about 37,000 and 33,000, respectively. Plots that compared CSF and blood CD4+ T cell clonotypes from the same patient highlighted HCRT-specific and TRIB2-specific autoreactive clonotypes. Certain blood memory CD4+ repertoires from patients and controls had no sequences that matched autoreactive T cell clones. Autoreactive clonotypes were reported to be detected serially in the blood of the same patients and of different patients, but not in the blood of healthy controls.

For TCR Vbeta sequencing, memory CD4+ T cells were sorted ex vivo from the peripheral blood of narcolepsy patients and healthy controls. The TCR originated in a human donor with narcolepsy. The material sequenced was CD45RA- memory CD4+ T cells from PBMCs. Read against the paper, the sample's cell subset or site label means: memory T cells sorted ex vivo from peripheral blood. This receptor chain uses TRBV4-3 and TRBJ1-3; possibly the D gene is TRBD1, per 6 matching bases. The CDR3 sequence is CASSQDVGGRNTIYF. The bases are TGCGCCAGCAGCCAAGATGTAGGGGGAAGAAACACCATATATTTT.